This entry is about one TCR beta chain. Its antigen is still unknown. It has no much larger one-base neighbor in the sample; base qualities were not kept. TCRdb records Illumina NovaSeq 6000 as the sequencer. TCRalpha and TCRbeta cDNA libraries were built by 5'RACE with constant-segment primers, adding sample barcodes and unique molecular identifiers. RNA was extracted from every sample with Trizol reagent. Libraries were amplified in two PCR steps, with a second sample barcode and Illumina TruSeq adapters added in the second step. Sequencing of libraries was performed on an Illumina NovaSeq with 2 x 150 bp paired-end reads. Regarding the original processing steps: Reads were demultiplexed and collapsed into UMI-guided consensus sequences with migec v1.2.7. Using mixcr v2.1.11, the UMI consensuses were aligned to TRA and TRB V and J templates and assembled into clonotypes. A clonotype was counted as expanded or contracted only if both edgeR and NoisET called the change significant, with noise models trained on biological replicates. For edgeR calls, the thresholds were a false discovery rate-adjusted p below 0.01 and a log2 fold-change of 1. As an exploratory analysis of dynamics, max-normalized trajectories of the 1000 most abundant clonotypes were examined by PCA with hierarchical clustering. The CD4 or CD8 phenotype of responding clones was assigned using the separately sequenced CD4+ and CD8+ repertoires. Using fastp trimming at Q25 and MiXCR clonotype assembly, TCRdb reanalyzed the public sequencing data and kept in-frame beta chains. A single entry per CDR3 protein holds the most common genes and DNA from its merged rows. The authors' filters were not applied to this entry. This sample comprises about 440,000 distinct CDR3 sequences, around 20% of them detected only once. The top ten constitute 7.5% to 9.5% of the sample.

These data belong to a study of T-cell memory formation after mild COVID-19 (dated by TCRdb to the early 2020s). Study-wide context: TCR sequence clusters from the two donors were found to be largely donor specific. T-cell clones expanding and contracting after mild COVID-19 in two donors were tracked by longitudinal TCRalpha and TCRbeta repertoire sequencing. The cohort was made up of two young adult volunteers, one female and one male, who were previously healthy.

The paper as a whole reports these results and caveats: The second-wave clones that peaked on day 37 were not confirmed to be SARS-CoV-2 specific. Clones contracting from day 15 to 85 had balanced CD4/CD8 phenotypes, while a second wave expanding from day 15 to 37 was biased towards CD4+. The study covered only a couple of mild cases, and larger cohorts including severe cases with pre-infection samples were considered necessary. Contracting CD4+ clones were found mainly in CM and EM memory subsets, while CD8+ clones were enriched in EMRA. The detection of some responding clones in pre-infection memory suggests that pre-existing cross-reactive memory T cells joined the SARS-CoV-2 response.

PBMCs were isolated by Ficoll-Paque density gradient centrifugation. The germline V and J ends show losses of 5 bases and 6 bases respectively, and no gene match explains 15 bases of the junction. The germline V gene (reference sequence) provides CDR1 SEHNR and CDR2 FQNEAQ. The CDR3 runs 18 residues from the cysteine to the phenylalanine. The entry retains the CDR3 DNA only, 54 bases that are in frame from base 1. This clonotype originated in an adult woman who had mild COVID-19 (a few samples of this study predate the infection). The sample titles of this study are shuffled in the database, so cell type and time point are left out; the donor was told from shared clones. The receptor chain draws on TRBV7-9 and TRBJ2-3, with 12 junctional bases fitting TRBD2. Input material: PBMCs or a T cell subset sorted from them (not recorded which). The CDR3 protein: CASSRRASGRAGSDTQYF. The bases read TGTGCCAGCAGCCGTCGGGCTAGCGGGAGGGCCGGGTCGGATACGCAGTATTTT.